Sequencing of this T cell receptor (beta chain) was carried out in a study of siplizumab effects on memory and regulatory T cells. Trimming took off 0 bases at V and 2 bases at J, with 6 bases between the two ends. Germline V CDR1 and CDR2: SGHDT, YYEEEE. The CDR3 has 13 amino acids. This table comes from immunoSEQ multiplex PCR, and its TCRdb copy is limited to in-frame clones, with some not included. The sample lists about 100,000 clones, 90% to 95% occurring once. This chain joins TRBV5-6 and TRBJ2-7, with D uncertain. The sequenced sample was Tregs sorted from blood. This sequence originates from a human donor in good health. CDR3 sequence (DNA): TGTGCCAGCAGCTTGGTAACAGCCTACGAGCAGTACTTC. Translation: CASSLVTAYEQYF.